The rows below give T cell receptor beta chains drawn from one sample of a study of type 1 regulatory T cells. Each CDR3 protein gets one entry after TCRdb re-called the reads with MiXCR. The profile covers tens of thousands of distinct CDR3 sequences, with 60% to 80% appearing a single time and 1.5% to 2% taken by the ten largest. These TCRs are of unknown antigen specificity. Sequenced input: cultured non-Tr1 T cells, either the whole culture or a sorted T cell fraction (not recorded which). These receptors came from a human donor in good health. Both conserved end residues are part of each CDR3. D genes are given only for firm matches. Clone sizes are given selectively: once, few, many, or a class where the clone is expanded.

j_gene | v_gene | d_gene | abundance | CDR3aa | CDR3nt
TRBJ2-1 | TRBV4-1 | TRBD1 | - | CASSQDPTRRSRQGLREQFF | TGCGCCAGCAGCCAAGATCCAACACGACGATCCAGACAGGGGCTTAGGGAGCAGTTCTTC
TRBJ2-3 | TRBV20-1 | TRBD1 | once | CSAPGQTDTQYF | TGCAGTGCTCCGGGACAGACAGATACGCAGTATTTT
TRBJ2-1 | TRBV7-2 | - | few | CASSLDGGSYNEQFF | TGTGCCAGCAGCTTAGACGGGGGCTCCTACAATGAGCAGTTCTTC
TRBJ2-1 | TRBV7-3 | TRBD2 | - | CASSLGLVSDEQFF | TGTGCCAGCAGCCTAGGACTAGTCTCCGATGAGCAGTTCTTC
TRBJ2-1 | TRBV12-3/TRBV12-4 | TRBD2 | - | CASSFFGGRAEGEQFF | TGTGCCAGCAGTTTTTTTGGCGGGAGGGCCGAGGGTGAGCAGTTCTTC
TRBJ2-5 | TRBV5-1 | - | - | CASSSRDSQETQYF | TGCGCCAGCAGCTCGCGGGACAGTCAAGAGACCCAGTACTTC
TRBJ1-4 | TRBV20-1 | - | - | CSARDAGGEYEKLFF | TGCAGTGCTAGAGATGCGGGGGGCGAATATGAAAAACTGTTTTTT
TRBJ2-7 | TRBV20-1 | TRBD1 | few | CSAHGDRSYEQYF | TGCAGTGCTCACGGGGACAGATCCTACGAGCAGTACTTC
TRBJ2-3 | TRBV20-1 | - | - | CSAGIAEDTQYF | TGCAGTGCGGGGATAGCGGAAGATACGCAGTATTTT
TRBJ2-7 | TRBV5-1 | - | - | CASSDNRIAYEQYF | TGCGCCAGCAGCGATAATCGGATTGCCTACGAGCAGTACTTC
TRBJ2-1 | TRBV27 | - | - | CASSATGTPYNEQFF | TGTGCCAGCAGTGCTACCGGGACTCCCTACAATGAGCAGTTCTTC
TRBJ2-1 | TRBV7-2 | TRBD2 | - | CASSSPRTGGYNEQFF | TGTGCCAGCAGCTCCCCGCGAACGGGAGGATACAATGAGCAGTTCTTC
TRBJ1-3 | TRBV20-1 | - | few | CSASEGSDTIYF | TGCAGTGCTAGCGAGGGGTCAGACACCATATATTTT
TRBJ1-1 | TRBV20-1 | - | - | CSGRQDMNTEAFF | TGCAGTGGCAGACAGGACATGAACACTGAAGCTTTCTTT
TRBJ2-5 | TRBV15 | TRBD2 | - | CATSRDGMLAGQETQYF | TGTGCCACCAGCAGAGATGGCATGCTAGCGGGACAGGAGACCCAGTACTTC
TRBJ2-3 | TRBV29-1 | TRBD2 | - | CSVVLAGPTDTQYF | TGCAGCGTCGTACTAGCGGGCCCTACAGATACGCAGTATTTT
TRBJ1-4 | TRBV20-1 | - | few | CSARAHNEKLFF | TGCAGTGCTAGGGCTCATAATGAAAAACTGTTTTTT
TRBJ2-1 | TRBV20-1 | TRBD2 | once | CSARTSGNEQFF | TGCAGTGCTCGGACTAGCGGCAATGAGCAGTTCTTC
TRBJ2-3 | TRBV4-1 | - | - | CASSQVRFEGDTQYF | TGCGCCAGCAGCCAAGTTAGGTTCGAGGGGGATACGCAGTATTTT
TRBJ2-3 | TRBV20-1 | - | once | CSASPLARSDTQYF | TGCAGTGCTAGTCCTTTAGCTAGATCCGATACGCAGTATTTT
TRBJ1-2 | TRBV12-3/TRBV12-4 | - | once | CASSQVSYGYTF | TGTGCCAGCAGCCAAGTCAGCTATGGCTACACCTTC
TRBJ2-3 | TRBV14 | TRBD2 | - | CASSPVTSGPTDTQYF | TGTGCCAGCAGCCCCGTAACTAGCGGGCCAACAGATACGCAGTATTTT
TRBJ2-2 | TRBV7-8 | - | - | CASSFGRAPFSTGELFF | TGTGCCAGCAGCTTCGGCAGAGCGCCTTTCTCCACCGGGGAGCTGTTTTTT
TRBJ2-3 | TRBV7-8 | TRBD2 | - | CACSQRRTSGTYTQYF | TGTGCCTGCAGCCAACGACGGACTAGCGGAACATATACGCAGTATTTT
TRBJ2-7 | TRBV6-6 | TRBD2 | - | CASRGTSGASYEQYF | TGTGCCAGCAGAGGGACTAGCGGTGCATCCTACGAGCAGTACTTC
TRBJ2-3 | TRBV11-2 | - | once | CASSLEWGRNPDTQYF | TGTGCCAGCAGCTTAGAATGGGGGAGGAATCCAGATACGCAGTATTTT
TRBJ2-1 | TRBV30 | TRBD2 | - | CACTAGALLSEQFF | TGTGCCTGTACAGCGGGAGCTCTTTTAAGTGAGCAGTTCTTC
TRBJ1-5 | TRBV20-1 | TRBD1 | few | CSAGETGQGYQPQHF | TGCAGTGCGGGAGAGACGGGACAGGGCTATCAGCCCCAGCATTTT
TRBJ1-1 | TRBV4-3 | - | - | CASSLRLNTEAFF | TGCGCCAGCAGCCTACGGCTTAACACTGAAGCTTTCTTT
TRBJ2-5 | TRBV6-5 | TRBD2 | - | CASRTSGWETQYF | TGTGCCAGCAGGACTAGCGGGTGGGAGACCCAGTACTTC
TRBJ1-5 | TRBV2 | - | - | CASSEVGDNSNQPQHF | TGTGCCAGCAGTGAAGTCGGGGATAATAGCAATCAGCCCCAGCATTTT
TRBJ1-6 | TRBV14 | TRBD1 | - | CASSQAQGASYNSPLHF | TGTGCCAGCAGCCAAGCCCAGGGGGCCAGCTATAATTCACCCCTCCACTTT
TRBJ2-7 | TRBV10-3 | - | - | CAISATSILDEQYF | TGTGCCATCAGTGCCACTAGCATCCTCGACGAGCAGTACTTC
TRBJ2-1 | TRBV11-2 | - | - | CASSPDTHNEQFF | TGTGCCAGCAGCCCCGACACCCACAATGAGCAGTTCTTC
TRBJ2-7 | TRBV7-2 | TRBD2 | - | CASSTPSGKFYEQYF | TGTGCCAGCAGCACCCCCAGCGGGAAATTTTACGAGCAGTACTTC
TRBJ2-3 | TRBV12-3/TRBV12-4 | - | - | CASTTTNTDTQYF | TGTGCCAGCACGACGACTAACACAGATACGCAGTATTTT
TRBJ2-2 | TRBV28 | TRBD1 | few | CASSLFGTGRNTGELFF | TGTGCCAGCAGTTTATTCGGGACAGGGAGGAACACCGGGGAGCTGTTTTTT
TRBJ2-3 | TRBV11-2 | - | few | CASSYGFKRTDTQYF | TGTGCCAGCAGCTATGGATTCAAACGCACAGATACGCAGTATTTT
TRBJ1-2 | TRBV20-1 | - | - | CSARRDGGNYGYTF | TGCAGTGCTAGAAGGGACGGCGGTAACTATGGCTACACCTTC
TRBJ2-7 | TRBV28 | - | - | CAGGDGLEQYF | TGTGCCGGCGGGGACGGCCTCGAGCAGTACTTC
TRBJ2-1 | TRBV20-1 | TRBD2 | - | CSASPGLAGIEQFF | TGCAGTGCTAGCCCGGGACTAGCGGGAATTGAGCAGTTCTTC
TRBJ2-7 | TRBV9 | - | - | CASSEGPTGYEQYF | TGTGCCAGCAGCGAAGGGCCTACTGGCTACGAGCAGTACTTC
TRBJ2-7 | TRBV12-3/TRBV12-4 | - | - | CASSRWSEQYF | TGTGCCAGCAGTCGCTGGTCCGAGCAGTACTTC
TRBJ2-7 | TRBV5-1 | TRBD2 | - | CASSALAGDDEQYF | TGCGCCAGCAGCGCCTTAGCGGGAGACGACGAGCAGTACTTC
TRBJ2-7 | TRBV10-3 | TRBD1 | - | CAISPRTGGTNEQYF | TGTGCCATCAGTCCCCGGACAGGGGGGACAAACGAGCAGTACTTC
TRBJ2-4 | TRBV4-1 | TRBD2 | - | CASSPLRTSGTGNIQYF | TGCGCCAGCAGCCCCCTACGGACTAGCGGGACTGGAAACATTCAGTACTTC
TRBJ1-6 | TRBV6-5 | - | - | CASSYSVGRSYNSPLHF | TGTGCCAGCAGTTACTCTGTTGGGCGGTCCTATAATTCACCCCTCCACTTT
TRBJ2-5 | TRBV18 | - | - | CASSPRAVQETQYF | TGTGCCAGCTCACCACGTGCGGTCCAAGAGACCCAGTACTTC
TRBJ2-3 | TRBV28 | TRBD2 | - | CASSLGGRRPTDTQYF | TGTGCCAGCAGTTTAGGCGGGAGACGGCCCACAGATACGCAGTATTTT
TRBJ2-5 | TRBV11-2 | - | - | CASSLAPLAEETQYF | TGTGCCAGCAGCTTAGCCCCTCTAGCCGAAGAGACCCAGTACTTC
TRBJ2-3 | TRBV7-9 | TRBD1 | - | CASSPRGQSTTDTQYF | TGTGCCAGCAGCCCTAGGGGGCAGTCAACCACAGATACGCAGTATTTT
TRBJ1-2 | TRBV20-1 | - | - | CSALTVNHGYTF | TGCAGTGCTTTAACAGTTAACCATGGCTACACCTTC
TRBJ2-2 | TRBV24-1 | - | - | CATSDSDIRGTGELFF | TGTGCCACCAGTGACTCAGACATACGAGGTACCGGGGAGCTGTTTTTT